These T cell receptor beta chains were read from a single sample in a study of vaccination and CD4 T cells after COVID-19. Each CDR3 protein gets one entry after TCRdb re-called the PCR reads with MiXCR. The data contain some 7,000 distinct CDR3 sequences, just under 75% of them singletons. Their antigens remain unidentified. Sequencing was carried out using CD4+ T cells from blood, cultured in vitro. The source is a human donor who had recovered from COVID-19. CDR3s include the opening cysteine and the closing phenylalanine or tryptophan. D genes are given only for firm matches. Expanded clones are given a class, and other clones once, few, many or no size at all.

J gene: TRBJ1-6; clone size: .; D gene: TRBD1; V gene: TRBV7-2; CDR3 protein: CASSLQGVENSPLHF; CDR3 DNA: TGTGCCAGCAGCCTACAGGGGGTGGAGAATTCACCCCTCCACTTT
J gene: TRBJ2-7; clone size: .; D gene: TRBD1; V gene: TRBV28; CDR3 protein: CASTLTGVSYEQYF; CDR3 DNA: TGTGCCAGCACCTTAACAGGGGTCTCCTACGAGCAGTACTTC
J gene: TRBJ1-5; clone size: .; D gene: .; V gene: TRBV20-1; CDR3 protein: CSAVGQRNQPQHF; CDR3 DNA: TGCAGTGCAGTTGGACAGCGCAATCAGCCCCAGCATTTT
J gene: TRBJ2-3; clone size: .; D gene: .; V gene: TRBV27; CDR3 protein: CASRRGNTDTQYF; CDR3 DNA: TGTGCCAGCAGGAGAGGGAACACAGATACGCAGTATTTT
J gene: TRBJ1-1; clone size: .; D gene: TRBD1; V gene: TRBV6-1; CDR3 protein: CASSTGQSNTEAFF; CDR3 DNA: TGTGCCAGCAGTACGGGACAGTCGAACACTGAAGCTTTCTTT
J gene: TRBJ2-7; clone size: .; D gene: TRBD1; V gene: TRBV6-1; CDR3 protein: CASSPGTVYEQYF; CDR3 DNA: TGTGCCAGCAGCCCCGGGACAGTCTACGAGCAGTACTTC
J gene: TRBJ1-2; clone size: once; D gene: TRBD1; V gene: TRBV6-1; CDR3 protein: CASSPGGGRDGYTF; CDR3 DNA: TGTGCCAGCAGTCCAGGGGGGGGCCGCGATGGCTACACCTTC
J gene: TRBJ2-1; clone size: .; D gene: .; V gene: TRBV20-1; CDR3 protein: CSARDSSRASPNEQFF; CDR3 DNA: TGCAGTGCTAGAGATTCTTCCCGCGCCAGCCCCAATGAGCAGTTCTTC
J gene: TRBJ2-5; clone size: medium-sized; D gene: .; V gene: TRBV18; CDR3 protein: CASSQSQRETQYF; CDR3 DNA: TGTGCCAGCTCCCAATCCCAGAGGGAGACCCAGTACTTC
J gene: TRBJ2-3; clone size: .; D gene: TRBD2; V gene: TRBV6-1; CDR3 protein: CASTPGGGGSTDTQYF; CDR3 DNA: TGTGCCAGCACCCCCGGGGGCGGGGGGTCCACAGATACGCAGTATTTT
J gene: TRBJ1-1; clone size: medium-sized; D gene: .; V gene: TRBV20-1; CDR3 protein: CSARGGGGNTEAFF; CDR3 DNA: TGCAGTGCCCGAGGGGGGGGAGGGAACACTGAAGCTTTCTTT
J gene: TRBJ1-2; clone size: .; D gene: .; V gene: TRBV18; CDR3 protein: CASSPVTEGYGYTF; CDR3 DNA: TGTGCCAGCTCACCAGTAACAGAGGGCTATGGCTACACCTTC
J gene: TRBJ1-2; clone size: .; D gene: .; V gene: TRBV6-1; CDR3 protein: CASRDGYYGYTF; CDR3 DNA: TGTGCCAGCAGGGACGGATACTATGGCTACACCTTC
J gene: TRBJ2-3; clone size: .; D gene: TRBD2; V gene: TRBV2; CDR3 protein: CASRRLAGVPDTQYF; CDR3 DNA: TGTGCCAGCAGGCGACTAGCGGGAGTTCCAGATACGCAGTATTTT
J gene: TRBJ2-1; clone size: .; D gene: TRBD2; V gene: TRBV5-4; CDR3 protein: CASSLELAGGWNEQFF; CDR3 DNA: TGTGCCAGCAGCTTGGAGCTAGCGGGGGGTTGGAATGAGCAGTTCTTC
J gene: TRBJ1-1; clone size: .; D gene: TRBD1; V gene: TRBV25-1; CDR3 protein: CATTDRLNTEAFF; CDR3 DNA: TGTGCCACCACGGACAGGTTGAACACTGAAGCTTTCTTT
J gene: TRBJ1-5; clone size: .; D gene: .; V gene: TRBV12-3/TRBV12-4; CDR3 protein: CASSLGEWQPQHF; CDR3 DNA: TGTGCCAGCAGTTTAGGGGAATGGCAGCCCCAGCATTTT
J gene: TRBJ2-3; clone size: .; D gene: .; V gene: TRBV6-2/TRBV6-3; CDR3 protein: CASSPRPDTQYF; CDR3 DNA: TGTGCCAGCAGCCCCCGTCCAGATACGCAGTATTTT
J gene: TRBJ2-2; clone size: .; D gene: .; V gene: TRBV11-2; CDR3 protein: CASSLSRDPGELFF; CDR3 DNA: TGTGCCAGCAGCTTGAGCAGGGACCCCGGGGAGCTGTTTTTT
J gene: TRBJ1-1; clone size: once; D gene: TRBD1; V gene: TRBV7-9; CDR3 protein: CASSLGDRVAAFF; CDR3 DNA: TGTGCCAGCAGCTTAGGGGACAGGGTGGCGGCTTTCTTT
J gene: TRBJ1-1; clone size: few; D gene: .; V gene: TRBV15; CDR3 protein: CATSGEMEGSAFF; CDR3 DNA: TGTGCCACCAGCGGAGAAATGGAGGGTTCAGCTTTCTTT
J gene: TRBJ2-7; clone size: .; D gene: TRBD2; V gene: TRBV7-9; CDR3 protein: CASGPWRENNEQYF; CDR3 DNA: TGTGCCAGCGGACCCTGGCGGGAGAACAACGAGCAGTACTTC
J gene: TRBJ1-3; clone size: .; D gene: .; V gene: TRBV7-9; CDR3 protein: CASSLNGNTIYF; CDR3 DNA: TGTGCCAGCAGCTTGAACGGAAACACCATATATTTT
J gene: TRBJ1-1; clone size: .; D gene: .; V gene: TRBV5-1; CDR3 protein: CASSLGRGMNTEAFF; CDR3 DNA: TGCGCCAGCAGCCTGGGGCGGGGTATGAACACTGAAGCTTTCTTT
J gene: TRBJ2-5; clone size: .; D gene: .; V gene: TRBV7-9; CDR3 protein: CASSLSGLETQYF; CDR3 DNA: TGTGCCAGCAGCTTATCCGGGTTGGAGACCCAGTACTTC
J gene: TRBJ2-3; clone size: .; D gene: .; V gene: TRBV24-1; CDR3 protein: CATSDTREGPPQLAQYF; CDR3 DNA: TGTGCCACCAGTGATACCCGGGAAGGTCCCCCTCAGTTGGCGCAGTATTTT
J gene: TRBJ1-5; clone size: .; D gene: .; V gene: TRBV24-1; CDR3 protein: CATSAGTGSNQPQHF; CDR3 DNA: TGTGCCACCAGTGCAGGAACAGGTAGCAATCAGCCCCAGCATTTT
J gene: TRBJ2-5; clone size: .; D gene: TRBD1; V gene: TRBV11-3; CDR3 protein: CASSLFTGGQETQYF; CDR3 DNA: TGTGCCAGCAGCTTATTCACAGGGGGGCAAGAGACCCAGTACTTC
J gene: TRBJ2-5; clone size: .; D gene: TRBD2; V gene: TRBV4-1; CDR3 protein: CASSSHPGQDGTSGRARKTQYF; CDR3 DNA: TGCGCCAGCAGCTCTCACCCTGGACAGGACGGGACTAGCGGGAGGGCCAGGAAGACCCAGTACTTC
J gene: TRBJ1-5; clone size: .; D gene: TRBD1; V gene: TRBV2; CDR3 protein: CASSEGTGGSNQPQHF; CDR3 DNA: TGTGCCAGCAGTGAAGGGACAGGGGGCAGCAATCAGCCCCAGCATTTT
J gene: TRBJ2-6; clone size: .; D gene: .; V gene: TRBV2; CDR3 protein: CASSVYGGANVLTF; CDR3 DNA: TGTGCCAGCAGTGTTTACGGAGGGGCCAACGTCCTGACTTTC
J gene: TRBJ1-1; clone size: few; D gene: .; V gene: TRBV27; CDR3 protein: CASSLKAGAYTEAFF; CDR3 DNA: TGTGCCAGCAGTTTAAAAGCGGGGGCTTACACTGAAGCTTTCTTT
J gene: TRBJ2-7; clone size: few; D gene: TRBD2; V gene: TRBV12-3/TRBV12-4; CDR3 protein: CASSSFSGGREQYF; CDR3 DNA: TGTGCCAGCAGTTCGTTTAGCGGGGGCAGAGAGCAGTACTTC
J gene: TRBJ1-5; clone size: .; D gene: .; V gene: TRBV20-1; CDR3 protein: CSGVWGSNQPQHF; CDR3 DNA: TGCAGTGGGGTCTGGGGGAGCAATCAGCCCCAGCATTTT
J gene: TRBJ1-5; clone size: .; D gene: .; V gene: TRBV28; CDR3 protein: CAIRTGDQPQHF; CDR3 DNA: TGTGCCATCCGGACGGGGGATCAGCCCCAGCATTTT
J gene: TRBJ1-2; clone size: .; D gene: .; V gene: TRBV29-1; CDR3 protein: CSVVPSSGALGYTF; CDR3 DNA: TGCAGCGTTGTCCCCTCGTCGGGCGCTCTTGGCTACACCTTC
J gene: TRBJ1-5; clone size: .; D gene: .; V gene: TRBV6-2/TRBV6-3; CDR3 protein: CASSYSREGPQHF; CDR3 DNA: TGTGCCAGCAGTTACTCCAGGGAGGGCCCCCAGCATTTT
J gene: TRBJ2-4; clone size: .; D gene: .; V gene: TRBV6-1; CDR3 protein: CASSPSQGAKNIQYF; CDR3 DNA: TGTGCCAGCAGTCCCTCTCAGGGAGCCAAAAACATTCAGTACTTC
J gene: TRBJ1-2; clone size: .; D gene: .; V gene: TRBV18; CDR3 protein: CASSPIREQNYGYTF; CDR3 DNA: TGTGCCAGCTCACCAATCAGGGAACAGAACTATGGCTACACCTTC
J gene: TRBJ2-1; clone size: hyperexpanded; D gene: TRBD1; V gene: TRBV2; CDR3 protein: CASSTTGQGSDEQFF; CDR3 DNA: TGTGCCAGCAGTACGACGGGACAGGGGAGCGATGAGCAGTTCTTC
J gene: TRBJ2-2; clone size: few; D gene: TRBD2; V gene: TRBV20-1; CDR3 protein: CSARDPLAGHTGELFF; CDR3 DNA: TGCAGTGCTAGAGATCCCCTAGCGGGACACACCGGGGAGCTGTTTTTT
J gene: TRBJ2-7; clone size: .; D gene: TRBD1; V gene: TRBV20-1; CDR3 protein: CSASDRGRPQLGYEQYF; CDR3 DNA: TGCAGTGCTAGTGACAGGGGGCGACCCCAGCTGGGCTACGAGCAGTACTTC
J gene: TRBJ1-6; clone size: few; D gene: .; V gene: TRBV20-1; CDR3 protein: CSARHGTDDNSPLHF; CDR3 DNA: TGCAGTGCTAGACATGGGACGGACGATAATTCACCCCTCCACTTT
J gene: TRBJ1-5; clone size: .; D gene: .; V gene: TRBV12-3/TRBV12-4; CDR3 protein: CASSWAGNHQPQHF; CDR3 DNA: TGTGCCAGCAGTTGGGCAGGCAACCATCAGCCCCAGCATTTT
J gene: TRBJ2-7; clone size: .; D gene: .; V gene: TRBV10-1; CDR3 protein: CASSFESGREQYF; CDR3 DNA: TGCGCCAGCAGTTTTGAATCTGGACGCGAGCAGTACTTC
J gene: TRBJ1-2; clone size: .; D gene: TRBD1; V gene: TRBV14; CDR3 protein: CASSPGGKGYGYTF; CDR3 DNA: TGTGCCAGCAGCCCAGGGGGGAAAGGATATGGCTACACCTTC
J gene: TRBJ2-4; clone size: .; D gene: .; V gene: TRBV12-3/TRBV12-4; CDR3 protein: CASSFLWATKNIQYF; CDR3 DNA: TGTGCCAGCAGTTTTTTATGGGCTACCAAAAACATTCAGTACTTC
J gene: TRBJ2-5; clone size: .; D gene: TRBD1; V gene: TRBV6-2/TRBV6-3; CDR3 protein: CASSYLGQAQETQYF; CDR3 DNA: TGTGCCAGCAGCTACCTGGGACAGGCTCAAGAGACCCAGTACTTC
J gene: TRBJ2-1; clone size: .; D gene: .; V gene: TRBV24-1; CDR3 protein: CATSDSGSTYNEQFF; CDR3 DNA: TGTGCCACCAGTGACTCAGGATCGACCTACAATGAGCAGTTCTTC
J gene: TRBJ1-2; clone size: .; D gene: .; V gene: TRBV20-1; CDR3 protein: CSASQGLKGYTF; CDR3 DNA: TGCAGTGCTAGTCAGGGGCTAAAAGGCTACACCTTC
J gene: TRBJ1-2; clone size: .; D gene: .; V gene: TRBV6-1; CDR3 protein: CASSEGGTPNYGYTF; CDR3 DNA: TGTGCCAGCAGTGAAGGAGGAACACCTAACTATGGCTACACCTTC
J gene: TRBJ1-1; clone size: .; D gene: .; V gene: TRBV11-3; CDR3 protein: CASSPGEGGLFTEAFF; CDR3 DNA: TGTGCCAGCAGCCCCGGAGAGGGGGGCCTCTTCACTGAAGCTTTCTTT
J gene: TRBJ2-5; clone size: .; D gene: TRBD1; V gene: TRBV7-6; CDR3 protein: CASSSTGTAFGETQYF; CDR3 DNA: TGTGCCAGCAGCTCCACCGGGACAGCGTTCGGAGAGACCCAGTACTTC